The 9 T cell receptor beta chains below were found in one sample sequenced in a study of shared clonotypes between healthy human individuals. TCRdb's copy holds only in-frame clones and misses some; the assay was immunoSEQ multiplex PCR. The data show about 2 million clones, about 94% seen once. CD45RO-negative, CCR7-positively selected cells formed the naive CD8 fraction, excluding terminally differentiated effector memory CD45RA+ cells. The sample taken for sequencing was naive CD8+ T cells sorted from blood. The receptors stem from a man aged 18 to 35 in good health.

As for this clone: This specimen includes other DNA sequences encoding the same CDR3. The chain uses TRBV25-1 and TRBJ2-7; no firm D call. The CDR3 consists of 11 residues. With 4 bases removed from V and 4 bases from J, the gap between germline ends came to 5 bases. Germline V gene lookup returns CDR1 MGHDK and CDR2 SYGVNS. The CDR3 region is CASSVGYEQYF. DNA of the CDR3: TGTGCCAGCAGTGTGGGGTACGAGCAGTACTTC.

V is TRBV4-1 and J is TRBJ2-7, with D unresolved. Germline-derived CDR1 and CDR2 are MGHRA and YSYEKL. The V gene lost 1 base and the J gene lost 3 bases, with 7 bases spanning the gap. The CDR3 totals 13 residues. CDR3 bases: TGCGCCAGCAGCCAAGGACGGAACTACGAGCAGTACTTC. Translated, it gives CASSQGRNYEQYF.

As to this clone: Other nucleotide sequences in the sample specify the same CDR3. The chain employs TRBV27 and TRBJ2-7; D is unclear. V was clipped by 4 bases and J by 3 bases, with 7 bases between them. The CDR3 totals 12 residues. Germline V gene data show CDR1 as MNHEY and CDR2 as SMNVEV (reference sequence). The CDR3: CASSSDLYEQYF. The CDR3 DNA is TGTGCCAGCAGTTCCGACCTCTACGAGCAGTACTTC.

V gene TRBV11-2 combines with J gene TRBJ2-6, with D perhaps TRBD1 (5 bases). Germline CDR1 and CDR2: SGHAT and FQNNGV. The ends were cut back, 3 bases at V and 0 bases at J, with 12 bases in the middle. The CDR3 is 17 residues long. CDR3 amino acids: CASSFPTEASGANVLTF. The CDR3 DNA reads TGTGCCAGCAGCTTCCCGACAGAGGCCTCTGGGGCCAACGTCCTGACTTTC.

On this clone: The same CDR3 is also encoded by other DNA sequences in this sample. This chain joins TRBV4-2 and TRBJ2-1; D unclear. Germline V CDR1 and CDR2: LGHNA, YNFKEQ. This CDR3 has 12 amino acids. The V end was cut by 1 base, the J end by 5 bases, with 3 bases between. The CDR3 bases are TGTGCCAGCAGCCAAGCGGACAATGAGCAGTTCTTC. This codes for CASSQADNEQFF.

The rearrangement uses TRBV4-2 and TRBJ2-7, with 12 nucleotides matching TRBD2. V lost 3 bases to trimming and J lost 3 bases; unmatched junction nucleotides: 3. The CDR3 consists of 15 residues. Germline V lookup: CDR1 LGHNA, CDR2 YNFKEQ. CDR3 bases: TGTGCCAGCAGCCAGTTACTAGCGGGGGGCTACGAGCAGTACTTC. Translating it yields CASSQLLAGGYEQYF.

The rearrangement uses TRBV5-4 and TRBJ2-2; D perhaps matches TRBD1 (7 bases). Germline V lookup: CDR1 SGHNT, CDR2 YYREEE (reference sequence). Trimming stripped 2 bases from V and 6 bases from J, with 11 bases between. This CDR3 contains 14 residues. The CDR3 coding sequence is TGTGCCAGCAGCTTCCCAGGGGGGTCCGGGGAGCTGTTTTTT. Its translation: CASSFPGGSGELFF.

The CDR3 spells CASSYRWGFEETQYF. DNA of the CDR3: TGTGCCAGCAGTTACAGGTGGGGATTCGAGGAGACCCAGTACTTC. The chain uses TRBV6-5 and TRBJ2-5; D unclear. The V gene lost 2 bases and the J gene lost 5 bases, with 15 bases spanning the gap. Looked up from germline, CDR1 is MNHEY and CDR2 is SVGAGI. The CDR3 consists of 15 residues.

The chain is built from TRBV7-9 and TRBJ2-7; 7 nucleotides line up with TRBD1. This CDR3 comprises 14 residues. V dropped 1 base and J dropped 7; count of bases not matched to a gene: 7. The germline gives CDR1 SEHNR, CDR2 FQNEAQ (reference sequence). The CDR3 here is CASSLEGAQGEQYF. The DNA of the CDR3 is TGTGCCAGCAGCTTAGAGGGGGCCCAGGGAGAGCAGTACTTC.